Listed here is a single T cell receptor beta chain. The data were obtained in a study of blood T cell repertoires in COVID-19. The wider study: PBMCs, B-cell-depleted T cells, or T cells provided the cDNA or gDNA that made up the material.

The data were produced by immunoSEQ multiplex PCR, yet TCRdb's version contains in-frame clones alone and is incomplete. The table lists 160,000 or so clones, around 81% of them singletons. The specimen was peripheral blood. This sequence was found in a man aged 60-69 years with active or convalescent COVID-19.

CDR3 coding DNA: TGTGCCAGCTCACCGGACTCCTTAGAGACCCAGTACTTC. It specifies CASSPDSLETQYF. This sequence joins TRBV18 and TRBJ2-5, with TRBD2 as a possible D gene (5 bases). Trimming left V 3 bases short and J 4 bases short, with 9 bases between. Per germline, CDR1 KGHSH and CDR2 LQKENI. The CDR3 runs to 13 residues.